Shown below are 27 T cell receptor beta chains from a single sample sequenced in a study of blood T cells in healthy people across ages (dated by TCRdb to the mid-2010s). Libraries were constructed by 5' RACE. Sequencing took place on an Illumina HiSeq 2500. A second PCR of roughly 7 to 12 cycles was run with a J-beta primer mix and a sample-barcoded 5' primer. TCRdb reworked the public reads: Q25 trimming with fastp, MiXCR clone assembly, productive beta chains retained. Each entry is one CDR3 protein sequence, shown with its most common DNA and genes. The sample table shows about 1.8 million distinct CDR3 sequences, and about 49% are seen once. The ten largest clones add up to approximately 2% of the sample. What was sequenced was blood. These receptors were obtained from a woman between 40 and 55 years old in good health.

This chain connects TRBV20-1 to TRBJ2-1, with 8 nucleotides matching TRBD2. With 1 base clipped from V and 6 bases from J, the junction kept 5 bases outside the gene matches. The CDR3 covers 14 residues. Germline-derived CDR1 and CDR2 are DFQATT and SNEGSKA (reference sequence). The CDR3 loop is CSARVPSGGNEQFF. In DNA form, the CDR3 reads TGCAGTGCTAGAGTCCCGAGCGGGGGCAATGAGCAGTTCTTC.

The chain links TRBV7-8 to TRBJ2-7; 8 bases are a match to TRBD1. The CDR3 covers 15 residues. The trim removed 0 bases at V and 3 bases at J, leaving 4 bases unmatched. Germline assignment: CDR1 SGHVS and CDR2 FQNEAQ. In DNA, the CDR3 is TGTGCCAGCAGCTTAGCGGAGGGACAGGACTACGAGCAGTACTTC. Translation: CASSLAEGQDYEQYF.

This clonotype was counted only a few times. This chain links TRBV4-3 with TRBJ1-6; perhaps TRBD1 as D (5 bases). The germline CDR1 and CDR2 sequences are LGHNA and YSLEER. The CDR3 is 17 amino acids. V was trimmed by 3 bases and J by 0 bases, leaving 12 bases between them. The CDR3 sequence is CASSHLRESSYNSPLHF. For the CDR3, the DNA is TGCGCCAGCAGCCACCTCAGGGAAAGCTCCTATAATTCACCCCTCCACTTT.

The chain carries TRBV7-2 and TRBJ2-5; D might be TRBD2 (6 bases). The length of the CDR3 is 14 residues. CDR1 and CDR2 from the germline V gene are SGHTA and FQGNSA. Trimming removed 5 bases at V and 4 bases at J, with 14 bases between. This chain's CDR3 is CASSRDSGAETQYF. The CDR3 coding sequence is TGTGCCAGCAGCCGGGACTCCGGGGCAGAGACCCAGTACTTC.

The sample holds a few counts of this clonotype. J is TRBJ2-7 and V is TRBV9, with no clear D. The length of the CDR3 is 12 residues. With 4 bases removed from V and 4 bases from J, the gap between germline ends came to 9 bases. From germline, CDR1 is SGDLS and CDR2 YYNGEE. DNA of the CDR3: TGTGCCAGCAGCCCCTCCCAGTACGAGCAGTACTTC. Its protein product is CASSPSQYEQYF.

This clonotype has just a few counts. V is TRBV5-1 and J is TRBJ2-7, with 9 bases matching TRBD2. CDR3 length equals 18 residues. V lost 4 bases, J lost 1 base, and 15 bases stayed unmatched. Looked up from germline, CDR1 is SGHRS and CDR2 is YFSETQ. The CDR3 loop reads CASSRKLLSGGSSYEQYF. CDR3 nucleotides: TGCGCCAGCAGCAGGAAACTTCTTAGCGGGGGATCTTCCTACGAGCAGTACTTC.

V usage is TRBV7-2 and J usage is TRBJ1-1; D gene unclear. The CDR3 runs 14 residues. Looked up from germline, CDR1 is SGHTA and CDR2 is FQGNSA. Trimming pared 2 bases from V and 3 bases from J, leaving 10 bases between. CDR3 in DNA: TGTGCCAGCAGCTTATCGGGCGACGACACTGAAGCTTTCTTT. Protein product: CASSLSGDDTEAFF.

This clonotype was seen a handful of times. The V gene is TRBV29-1, the J gene TRBJ2-7, with D uncertain. The V gene's germline CDR1 is SQVTM and CDR2 ANQGSEA. CDR3 length equals 13 residues. V was cut by 5 bases and J by 1 base, with 12 bases left in between. CDR3 protein: CSVRRSVSYEQYF. CDR3 sequence (DNA): TGCAGCGTTCGACGTAGTGTTTCCTACGAGCAGTACTTC.

This clonotype was seen more than once but under ten times. The genes are TRBV4-1 and TRBJ2-1; a possible D gene is TRBD2 (5 bases). This CDR3 contains 16 residues. Trimming removed 1 base at V and 5 bases at J, with 15 bases between. The germline gives CDR1 MGHRA, CDR2 YSYEKL. The CDR3 nucleotides are TGCGCCAGCAGCCAAGCGATAGGGCTAGCACACAATGAGCAGTTCTTC. It codes for CASSQAIGLAHNEQFF.

V is TRBV20-1 and J is TRBJ2-7; the D gene is possibly TRBD2 (5 bases). The end of the DNA aligns better with TRBJ2-5, so the J call may be wrong. Looked up from germline, CDR1 is DFQATT and CDR2 is SNEGSKA (reference sequence). CDR3 length: 14 residues. CDR3 sequence reads: CSARTGEPTETQYF. The CDR3 coding sequence is TGCAGTGCTAGAACTGGGGAGCCCACGGAGACCCAGTACTTC.

This sequence joins TRBV7-9 and TRBJ1-6, with 8 bases aligning to TRBD1. The CDR3 is 14 amino acids. CDR1 SEHNR and CDR2 FQNEAQ come from the germline V gene (reference sequence). Trimming at V came to 3 bases and at J to 8 bases, leaving 3 bases not matched to a gene. The chain's CDR3 is CASSLTGAYSPLHF. The CDR3 DNA is TGTGCCAGCAGCTTGACAGGGGCTTATTCACCCCTCCACTTT.

This clonotype was seen only a few times. This chain uses TRBV28 with TRBJ2-4; D is possibly TRBD1 (5 bases). The V end was cut by 2 bases, the J end by 5 bases, with 7 bases between. CDR3 length: 13 residues. The V gene's germline CDR1 is MDHEN and CDR2 SYDVKM. The CDR3: CASSLGAENIQYF. The CDR3 nucleotides are TGTGCCAGCAGTTTAGGGGCAGAAAACATTCAGTACTTC.

This chain joins TRBV11-2 and TRBJ2-2, with D perhaps TRBD1 (6 bases). V was cut by 7 bases and J by 0 bases, with 15 bases left in between. The CDR3 totals 16 residues. Germline lookup yields CDR1 SGHAT and CDR2 FQNNGV. CDR3 in amino acids: CASTGQLEANTGELFF. The CDR3 coding sequence is TGTGCCAGCACCGGACAGCTGGAGGCGAACACCGGGGAGCTGTTTTTT.

The chain joins TRBV15 to TRBJ2-1; 11 bases are shared with TRBD2. The CDR3 contains 20 residues. The germline V gene has CDR1 LNHNV and CDR2 YYDKDF (reference sequence). V lost 4 bases, J lost 8 bases, and 22 bases stayed unmatched. CDR3: CATSIAGGTSGFPGFYEQFF. The CDR3, as DNA: TGTGCCACCAGCATAGCTGGGGGGACTAGCGGTTTTCCGGGGTTTTATGAGCAGTTCTTC.

This clonotype was observed a few times. Its ends do not fully match the called genes, so a read error is possible. The chain has TRBV12-3 or TRBV12-4 and TRBJ2-1; D is unclear. This CDR3 contains 12 residues. The CDR3 here is CASSSHYTEQFF. The DNA of the CDR3 is TGTGCCAGCAGTTCACATTACACTGAGCAGTTCTTC.

This rearrangement joins TRBV29-1 to TRBJ2-3; 16 bases align to TRBD2. V gave up 5 bases and J gave up 5 bases; unmatched junction bases: 13. CDR1 SQVTM and CDR2 ANQGSEA come from the germline V gene. The CDR3 has 18 amino acids. The DNA for the CDR3 is TGCAGCGTTCTCCGAGGGACTAGCGGGGGGGCATGGGGAGATACGCAGTATTTT. Its translation: CSVLRGTSGGAWGDTQYF.

This clonotype has just a few counts. Germline and junction disagree at one end, which may indicate a read error. V and J are TRBV9 and TRBJ2-7, with D perhaps given as TRBD1 or TRBD2 (5 bases each). This CDR3 is 14 amino acids long. Germline CDR1 and CDR2: SGDLS and YYNGEE. The CDR3 is CASSVGSTAYEQYF. In DNA form, the CDR3 reads TGTGCCAGTAGCGTAGGGTCGACAGCCTACGAGCAGTACTTC.

The V call is TRBV28, the J call TRBJ1-4; no definite D call. Germline V lookup: CDR1 MDHEN, CDR2 SYDVKM. This CDR3 has 13 amino acids. V was trimmed by 7 bases and J by 10 bases, leaving 16 bases between them. Here the CDR3 DNA reads TGTGCCAGCAATAACCTCTTGGTCGGAAAACTGTTTTTT. Encoded protein: CASNNLLVGKLFF.

This clonotype was recorded a few times. The chain carries TRBV5-1 and TRBJ1-2; a weak D match, TRBD1 (6 bases). Germline V lookup: CDR1 SGHRS, CDR2 YFSETQ. Deletions cut 5 bases from V and 4 bases from J, with 12 bases between. This CDR3 is built from 13 residues. For the CDR3, the DNA is TGCGCCAGCAGGTCCGGGGGCGCCTATGGCTACACCTTC. Its translation is CASRSGGAYGYTF.

V and J are TRBV7-9 and TRBJ2-5; D gene ambiguous. The CDR3 is 14 residues long. The germline V and J ends were trimmed by 4 bases and 1 base, with 10 bases remaining between them. Germline V gene data show CDR1 as SEHNR and CDR2 as FQNEAQ (reference sequence). The CDR3 DNA sequence: TGTGCCAGCAGCTGGTTGCGCCTCCAAGAGACCCAGTACTTC. Protein product: CASSWLRLQETQYF.

V usage is TRBV20-1 and J usage is TRBJ2-5; 7 positions agree with TRBD1. Trimming took 5 bases from V and 4 from J; bases not matched to a gene: 10. The CDR3 has 14 residues. Germline V gives CDR1 DFQATT, CDR2 SNEGSKA (reference sequence). CDR3 sequence: CSAERQGFVETQYF. CDR3 nucleotides: TGCAGTGCTGAGAGACAGGGCTTCGTAGAGACCCAGTACTTC.

This chain joins TRBV29-1 and TRBJ2-1; 7 nucleotides align to TRBD2. Trimming took 3 bases from V and 4 from J; bases not matched to a gene: 6. CDR3 length: 14 amino acids. Germline assignment: CDR1 SQVTM and CDR2 ANQGSEA. The CDR3 loop is CSVDAGVGYNEQFF. The CDR3 coding sequence is TGCAGCGTTGACGCGGGGGTGGGGTACAATGAGCAGTTCTTC.

Notes on this clonotype: At one end the junction does not follow the germline gene, possibly because of a read error. CDR3 in amino acids: CAGSLHTDTQYF. The CDR3 nucleotides are TGCGCCGGCAGCTTACACACAGATACGCAGTATTTT. The rearrangement uses TRBV5-1 and TRBJ2-3, with no clear D. The CDR3 contains 12 residues. Germline CDR1 reads SGHRS; CDR2 reads YFSETQ.

The rearrangement joins TRBV29-1 to TRBJ2-6; 7 bases are shared with TRBD1. J gave up 1 base and V 5 bases, and 8 bases lay outside the gene matches. This CDR3 region has 16 residues. Germline CDR1 reads SQVTM; CDR2 reads ANQGSEA. The CDR3 nucleotides are TGCAGCGTTCTGGACAGGTCGATGTCTGGGGCCAACGTCCTGACTTTC. It codes for CSVLDRSMSGANVLTF.

This clonotype was observed a handful of times. The V gene is TRBV7-9, the J gene TRBJ2-5; 8 bases are a match to TRBD1. CDR3 length: 16 residues. V gave up 5 bases and J gave up 2 bases; unmatched junction bases: 10. Per germline, CDR1 SEHNR and CDR2 FQNEAQ (reference sequence). In DNA form, the CDR3 reads TGTGCCAGCAGCCCGAGGGACAGGAGTATACAAGAGACCCAGTACTTC. Translated: CASSPRDRSIQETQYF.

V is TRBV7-9 and J is TRBJ2-7; D is uncertain. Trimming left V 1 base short and J 6 bases short, with 7 bases between. Germline V gene lookup returns CDR1 SEHNR and CDR2 FQNEAQ (reference sequence). The CDR3 has 12 amino acids. In nucleotides, the CDR3 is TGTGCCAGCAGCTTAGACGGGCCCGAGCAGTACTTC. It yields the protein CASSLDGPEQYF. Drawing the rest from reference TRBV7-9 and TRBJ2-7, the complete variable domain is DTGVSQNPRHKITKRGQNVTFRCDPISEHNRLYWYRQTLGQGPEFLTYFQNEAQLEKSRLLSDRFSAERPKGSFSTLEIQRTEQGDSAMYLCASSLDGPEQYFGPGTRLTVT.

Of note for this clonotype: At one of its ends the junction is not consistent with the germline gene, which may arise from a read error. This chain links TRBV13 with TRBJ2-5; D uncertain. CDR1 and CDR2 from the germline V gene are PRHDT and FYEKMQ (reference sequence). The CDR3 loop spans 13 amino acids. CDR3 nucleotide sequence: TGTGCCAGCAGCTTGGCCGGCGAAGAGAACCAGTACTTC. It is translated as CASSLAGEENQYF.